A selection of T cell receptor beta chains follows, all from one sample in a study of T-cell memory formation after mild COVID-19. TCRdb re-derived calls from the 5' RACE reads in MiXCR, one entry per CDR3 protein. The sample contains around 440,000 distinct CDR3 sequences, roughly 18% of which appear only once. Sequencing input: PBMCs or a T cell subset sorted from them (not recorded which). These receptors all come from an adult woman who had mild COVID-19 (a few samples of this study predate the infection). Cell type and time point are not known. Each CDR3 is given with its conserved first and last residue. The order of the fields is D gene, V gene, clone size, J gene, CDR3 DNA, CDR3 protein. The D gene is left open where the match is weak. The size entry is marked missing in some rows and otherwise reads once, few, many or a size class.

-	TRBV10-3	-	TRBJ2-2	TGTGCCATCAGTGAGAGCCCAATGGTTACCGGGGAGCTGTTTTTT	CAISESPMVTGELFF
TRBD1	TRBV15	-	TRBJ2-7	TGTGCCACCAGCAGAAAGGGACAGGGCCACGAGCAGTACTTC	CATSRKGQGHEQYF
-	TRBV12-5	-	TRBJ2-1	TGTGCTAGTGGCTTAACCGGGGACTACAATGAGCAGTTCTTC	CASGLTGDYNEQFF
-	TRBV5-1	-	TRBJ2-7	TGCGCCAGCAGCTCGGACGGTCCCTACGAGCAGTACTTC	CASSSDGPYEQYF
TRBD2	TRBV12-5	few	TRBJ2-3	TGTGCTAGTGGTTGGGGGCTCGAGCGGGAGCCTACAGATACGCAGTATTTT	CASGWGLEREPTDTQYF
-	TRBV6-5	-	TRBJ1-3	TGTGCCAGCAGTTACAGGGGTGGAAACACCATATATTTT	CASSYRGGNTIYF
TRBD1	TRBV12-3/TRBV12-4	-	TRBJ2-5	TGTGCCAGCAGTACGCGGACAGGGCAAGAGACCCAGTACTTC	CASSTRTGQETQYF
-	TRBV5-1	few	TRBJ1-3	TGCGCCAGCAAGGGGGTCCCTGGAAACACCATATATTTT	CASKGVPGNTIYF
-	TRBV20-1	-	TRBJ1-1	TGCAGTGCTACACAGGGTCTGATGAACACTGAAGCTTTCTTT	CSATQGLMNTEAFF
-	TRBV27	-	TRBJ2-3	TGTGCCAGCAGTTTATGGGCTCGCAGCACAGATACGCAGTATTTT	CASSLWARSTDTQYF
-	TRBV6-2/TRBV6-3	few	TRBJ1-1	TGTGCCAGCAGTAAACCTAAATACAGGGCCGACGAGAACACTGAAGCTTTCTTT	CASSKPKYRADENTEAFF
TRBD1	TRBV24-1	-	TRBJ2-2	TGTGCCACCAGTGATCCTTCCCGCAGGGGGCTGACCGGGGAGCTGTTTTTT	CATSDPSRRGLTGELFF
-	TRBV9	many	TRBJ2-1	TGTGCCAGCAGCCCAGGGGCAGGTTCCTACAATGAGCAGTTCTTC	CASSPGAGSYNEQFF
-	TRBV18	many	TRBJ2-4	TGTGCCAGCTCACCACCGACCGCCAAAAACATTCAGTACTTC	CASSPPTAKNIQYF
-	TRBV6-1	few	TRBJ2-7	TGTGCCAGCAGCAGGACCATCCTCTACGAGCAGTACTTC	CASSRTILYEQYF
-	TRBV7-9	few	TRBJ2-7	TGTGCCAGCAGCTTAACCGACTTACCCTACGAGCAGTACTTC	CASSLTDLPYEQYF